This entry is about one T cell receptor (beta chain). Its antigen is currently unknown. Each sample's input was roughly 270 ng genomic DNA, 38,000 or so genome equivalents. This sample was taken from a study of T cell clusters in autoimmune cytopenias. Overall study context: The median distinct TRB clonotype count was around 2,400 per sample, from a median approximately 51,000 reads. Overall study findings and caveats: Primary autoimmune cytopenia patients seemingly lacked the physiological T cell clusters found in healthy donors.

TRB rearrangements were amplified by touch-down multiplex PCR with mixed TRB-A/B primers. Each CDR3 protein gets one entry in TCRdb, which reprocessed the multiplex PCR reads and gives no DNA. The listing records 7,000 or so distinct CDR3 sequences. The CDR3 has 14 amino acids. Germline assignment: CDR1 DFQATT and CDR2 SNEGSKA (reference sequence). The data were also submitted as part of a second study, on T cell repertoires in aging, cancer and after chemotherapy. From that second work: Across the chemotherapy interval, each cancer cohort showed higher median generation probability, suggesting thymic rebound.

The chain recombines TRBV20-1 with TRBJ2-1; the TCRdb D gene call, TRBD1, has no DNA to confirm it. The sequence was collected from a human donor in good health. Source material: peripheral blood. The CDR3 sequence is CSARRDTSYNEQFF.